This T cell receptor (beta chain) came from a study of naive and memory T cell subsets. Details on this clonotype: Its antigen is undetermined.

Study-level points and caveats: Especially in CD8 cells, naive repertoires contained a few larger clonotypes, possibly CD45RA-re-expressing memory cells. Gini index rose across naive, CM, EM and EMRA in CD4 and CD8.

Germline V CDR1 and CDR2: LGHDT, YNNKEL (reference sequence). This CDR3 has 16 amino acids. The J segment lost 4 bases and the V segment lost 3 bases, leaving 6 bases of the junction unmatched. The beta constant-region primer was an equimolar mix of two oligonucleotides covering TRBC1 and TRBC2. Ligated cDNA was amplified by four rounds of PCR with nested alpha and beta constant-region primers and SP2. Ligation attached a single-stranded oligonucleotide with a 12-nucleotide UMI and the SP2 primer to the cDNA 3' end. TCRdb used MiXCR to reprocess the UMI-ligation and nested PCR reads, holding one entry per CDR3 protein. The repertoire holds roughly 97,000 distinct CDR3 sequences, with roughly 14% as singletons.

The chain links TRBV3-1 to TRBJ2-1; 10 nucleotides align to TRBD2. Sequenced material: naive CD8+ T cells from blood. This clonotype originated in a human donor in good health. CDR3 sequence: CASSQNERGGYNEQFF. CDR3 nucleotide sequence: TGTGCCAGCAGCCAGAACGAGCGGGGGGGATACAATGAGCAGTTCTTC.